This T cell receptor beta chain appears in the sequencing data of a study of blood T cell repertoires in COVID-19. Study overall: Samples taken during acute and convalescent COVID-19 were collected in the United States, Italy and Spain. PBMCs, B-cell-depleted T cells, or T cells provided the cDNA or gDNA that made up the material.

V gave up 5 bases and J gave up 4 bases, with 11 bases separating them. CDR3 length equals 13 residues. Germline CDR1 reads SGHDN; CDR2 reads FVKESK. This clone was seen only once. Methods used by the authors: Amplification with reference gene primers provided the estimates of nucleated cell counts. TCRdb keeps only in-frame clones here, not all; method: immunoSEQ multiplex PCR. V, J and clone size are taken as reported in that table, and D and trimming were inferred from the DNA itself. The sample carries roughly 670,000 clones, around 90% recorded once. The chain joins TRBV14 to TRBJ1-1, with D tentatively TRBD1 (5 bases). Sequenced input: peripheral blood. This clonotype originated in a woman between 18 and 29 years old with acute or convalescent COVID-19. For the CDR3, the DNA is TGTGCCAGCAGCACAATCAGGGTCACTGAAGCTTTCTTT. The encoded protein is CASSTIRVTEAFF.